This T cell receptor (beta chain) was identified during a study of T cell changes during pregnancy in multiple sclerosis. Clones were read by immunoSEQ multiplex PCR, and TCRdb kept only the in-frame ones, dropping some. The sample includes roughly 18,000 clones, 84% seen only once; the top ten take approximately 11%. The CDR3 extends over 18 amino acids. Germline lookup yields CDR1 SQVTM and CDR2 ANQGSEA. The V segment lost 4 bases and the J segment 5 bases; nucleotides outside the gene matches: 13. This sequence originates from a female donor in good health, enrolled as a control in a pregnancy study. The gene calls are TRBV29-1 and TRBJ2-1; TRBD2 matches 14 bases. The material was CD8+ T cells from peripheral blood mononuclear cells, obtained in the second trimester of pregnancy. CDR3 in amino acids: CSVVGTSGGRGGNNEQFF. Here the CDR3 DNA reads TGCAGCGTTGTGGGGACTAGCGGGGGCCGGGGGGGAAACAATGAGCAGTTCTTC.